This T cell receptor beta chain was retrieved from a study of molecular identifiers for immune sequencing clone quantification. Germline loops: CDR1 SEHNR, CDR2 FQNEAQ (reference sequence). The CDR3 covers 15 residues. TCRdb used MiXCR to reprocess the PCR reads, holding one entry per CDR3 protein. This table holds 250,000 to 350,000 distinct CDR3 sequences, 20% to 25% found once. Comments on this clonotype: The junction does not match germline at one end; this may be a read error.

This clonotype originated in a human donor in good health. Some libraries in this study had Jurkat cell RNA spiked in. The sample taken for sequencing was naive CD8+ T cells from blood, with Jurkat cell RNA spiked in. Subset described: FACS-sorted CD8+CD4-CCR7+CD45RA+ naive T cells. The chain links TRBV7-9 to TRBJ1-1, with 8 bases lining up with TRBD1. In DNA, the CDR3 is TGTGCCAGCAGCTCCCGGACAGGGATGAACACTGGAGCTTTCTTT. Encoded protein: CASSSRTGMNTGAFF.